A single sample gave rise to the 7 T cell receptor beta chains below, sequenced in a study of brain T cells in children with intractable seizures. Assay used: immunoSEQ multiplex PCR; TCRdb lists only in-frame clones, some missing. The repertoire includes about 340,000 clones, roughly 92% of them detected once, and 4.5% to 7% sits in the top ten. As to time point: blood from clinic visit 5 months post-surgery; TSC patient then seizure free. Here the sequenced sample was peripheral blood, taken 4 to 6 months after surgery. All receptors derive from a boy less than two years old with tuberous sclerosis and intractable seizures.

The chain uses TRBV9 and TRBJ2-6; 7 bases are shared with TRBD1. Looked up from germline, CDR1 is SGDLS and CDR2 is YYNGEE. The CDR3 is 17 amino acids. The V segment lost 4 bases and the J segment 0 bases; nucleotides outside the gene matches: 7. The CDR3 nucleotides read TGTGCCAGCAGCCGTCGACAGGGATTCTCTGGGGCCAACGTCCTGACTTTC. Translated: CASSRRQGFSGANVLTF.

In DNA form, the CDR3 reads TGTGCCAGCAGCCTCGACAGAAATAATGAAAAACTGTTTTTT. It codes for CASSLDRNNEKLFF. This chain links TRBV3-1 (or the pseudogene TRBV3-2) with TRBJ1-4, with D possibly TRBD1 on 5 matching bases. V dropped 4 bases and J dropped 4 bases, with 10 bases sitting between them. Per germline, CDR1 LGHDT and CDR2 YNNKEL (reference sequence). The CDR3 spans 14 residues.

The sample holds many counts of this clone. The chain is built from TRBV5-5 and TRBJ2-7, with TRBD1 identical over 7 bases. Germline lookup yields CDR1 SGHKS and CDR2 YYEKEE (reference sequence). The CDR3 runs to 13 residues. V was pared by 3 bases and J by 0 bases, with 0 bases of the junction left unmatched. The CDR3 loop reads CASSWDSSYEQYF. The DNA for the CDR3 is TGTGCCAGCAGCTGGGACAGCTCCTACGAGCAGTACTTC.

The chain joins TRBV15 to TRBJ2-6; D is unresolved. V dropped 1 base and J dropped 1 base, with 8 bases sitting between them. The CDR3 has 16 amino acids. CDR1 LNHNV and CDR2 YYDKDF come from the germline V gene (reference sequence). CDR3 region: CATSRVRASGANVLTF. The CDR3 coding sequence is TGTGCCACCAGCAGAGTTCGGGCGTCTGGGGCCAACGTCCTGACTTTC. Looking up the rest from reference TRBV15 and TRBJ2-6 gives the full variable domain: DAMVIQNPRYQVTQFGKPVTLSCSQTLNHNVMYWYQQKSSQAPKLLFHYYDKDFNNEADTPDNFQSRRPNTSFCFLDIRSPGLGDTAMYLCATSRVRASGANVLTFGAGSRLTVL.

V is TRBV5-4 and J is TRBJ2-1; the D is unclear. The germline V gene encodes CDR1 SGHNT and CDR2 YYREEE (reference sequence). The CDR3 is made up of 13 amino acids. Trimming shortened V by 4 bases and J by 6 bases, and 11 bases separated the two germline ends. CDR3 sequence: CASSPQTGNEQFF. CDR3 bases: TGTGCCAGCAGCCCACAGACTGGCAATGAGCAGTTCTTC.

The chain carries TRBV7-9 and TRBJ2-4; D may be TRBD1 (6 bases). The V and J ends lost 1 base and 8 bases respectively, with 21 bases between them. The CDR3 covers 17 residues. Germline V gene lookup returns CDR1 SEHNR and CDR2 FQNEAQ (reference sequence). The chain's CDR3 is CASSLGQGMGVLDIQYF. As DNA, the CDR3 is TGTGCCAGCAGCTTAGGCCAGGGGATGGGCGTTTTGGACATTCAGTACTTC.

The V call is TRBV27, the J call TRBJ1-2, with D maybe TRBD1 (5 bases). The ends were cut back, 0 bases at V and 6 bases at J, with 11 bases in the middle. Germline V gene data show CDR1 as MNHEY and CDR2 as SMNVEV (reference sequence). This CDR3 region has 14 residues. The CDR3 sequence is CASSLSYPGHGYTF. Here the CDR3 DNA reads TGTGCCAGCAGTTTATCCTATCCAGGGCATGGCTACACCTTC.